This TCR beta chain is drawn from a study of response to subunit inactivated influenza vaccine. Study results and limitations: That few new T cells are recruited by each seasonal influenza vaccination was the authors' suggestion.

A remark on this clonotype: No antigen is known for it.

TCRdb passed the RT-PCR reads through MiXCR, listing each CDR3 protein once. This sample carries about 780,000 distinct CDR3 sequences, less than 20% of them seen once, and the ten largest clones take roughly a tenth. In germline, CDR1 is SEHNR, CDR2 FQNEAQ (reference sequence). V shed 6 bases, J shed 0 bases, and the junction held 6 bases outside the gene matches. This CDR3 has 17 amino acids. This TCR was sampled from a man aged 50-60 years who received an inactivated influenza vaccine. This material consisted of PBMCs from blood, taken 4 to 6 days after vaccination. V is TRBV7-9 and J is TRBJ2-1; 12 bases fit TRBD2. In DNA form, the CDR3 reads TGTGCCAGCAGTTCGACTAGCGGGAGTTCCTCCTACAATGAGCAGTTCTTC. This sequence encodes CASSSTSGSSSYNEQFF. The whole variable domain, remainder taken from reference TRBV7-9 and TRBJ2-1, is DTGVSQNPRHKITKRGQNVTFRCDPISEHNRLYWYRQTLGQGPEFLTYFQNEAQLEKSRLLSDRFSAERPKGSFSTLEIQRTEQGDSAMYLCASSSTSGSSSYNEQFFGPGTRLTVL.